This T cell receptor (beta chain) was recovered during a study of blood T cell repertoires in COVID-19. Study information: The study drew acute and convalescent COVID-19 samples from the United States, Italy and Spain. T cells, B-cell-depleted T cells, or PBMCs supplied cDNA or gDNA.

Some clones are missing from TCRdb's copy, which holds only in-frame ones; the method was immunoSEQ multiplex PCR. The repertoire holds approximately 180,000 clones, with 82% as singletons. The ends were cut back, 10 bases at V and 1 base at J, with 12 bases in the middle. Germline V gene sequence: CDR1 MNHEY, CDR2 SVGAGI. The CDR3 runs to 13 residues. This sequence joins TRBV6-5 and TRBJ2-3; no reliable D call. The specimen was peripheral blood. The receptor was derived from a woman aged 70-85 years with acute or convalescent COVID-19. The CDR3 region has the DNA TGTGCCATTCTAGTTTGGGGCACAGATACGCAGTATTTT. The encoded protein is CAILVWGTDTQYF.